The rows below give T cell receptor beta chains drawn from one sample of a study of CD8+CD57+ T cells in acquired aplastic anemia. MiXCR, run by TCRdb on the reads, gives a single entry per CDR3 protein. Of over 150,000 distinct CDR3 sequences detected, around 75% appear once; the ten largest clones hold under 60%. The sample comprised sorted CD4+, CD8+, or CD8+CD57+ T cells (not recorded which) from PBMCs. The receptors here all came from a human donor with aplastic anemia. Each CDR3 is given with its conserved first and last residue. D genes are given only for firm matches. For some rows the clone size is stated as once, few or many, or as a class when expanded; others skip it.

CDR3nt: TGTGCCACCAGCCAGGGGGCAGGGAACAATGAGCAGTTCTTC
CDR3aa: CATSQGAGNNEQFF
j_gene: TRBJ2-1
d_gene: TRBD1
abundance: -
v_gene: TRBV15

CDR3nt: TGTGCCAACTTGGACTTGAAAGACTACGAGCAGTACTTC
CDR3aa: CANLDLKDYEQYF
j_gene: TRBJ2-7
d_gene: -
abundance: -
v_gene: TRBV7-9

CDR3nt: TGTGCCAGCAGCGTCGGACGCGCCTCCTACGAGCAGTACTTC
CDR3aa: CASSVGRASYEQYF
j_gene: TRBJ2-7
d_gene: -
abundance: -
v_gene: TRBV11-2

CDR3nt: TGTGCCAGCCGGGACAGCGACCATTCACCCCTCCACTTT
CDR3aa: CASRDSDHSPLHF
j_gene: TRBJ1-6
d_gene: TRBD1
abundance: -
v_gene: TRBV10-3

CDR3nt: TGTGCCAGCTCTAGCGGGAGAAGGTCCTACGAGCAGTACTTC
CDR3aa: CASSSGRRSYEQYF
j_gene: TRBJ2-7
d_gene: TRBD2
abundance: once
v_gene: TRBV12-3/TRBV12-4

CDR3nt: TGCGCCAGCAGCCAAGATACCCTTAGCGGGGGGGCCCATGAGCAGTTCTTC
CDR3aa: CASSQDTLSGGAHEQFF
j_gene: TRBJ2-1
d_gene: TRBD2
abundance: -
v_gene: TRBV4-3

CDR3nt: TGCAGTGCTAGAGATTTTACCCTCCCCCGTGACGGGGCCCTCCACTTT
CDR3aa: CSARDFTLPRDGALHF
j_gene: TRBJ1-6
d_gene: -
abundance: -
v_gene: TRBV20-1

CDR3nt: TGTGCCAGCAGTGGTGGAAGGGGGACAGGGGGGAATTCACCCCTCCACTTT
CDR3aa: CASSGGRGTGGNSPLHF
j_gene: TRBJ1-6
d_gene: TRBD1
abundance: -
v_gene: TRBV25-1

CDR3nt: TGTGCCAGCAGCTTAGGAACTTCCAGGGAAACTAACTATGGCTACACCTTC
CDR3aa: CASSLGTSRETNYGYTF
j_gene: TRBJ1-2
d_gene: -
abundance: -
v_gene: TRBV5-5

CDR3nt: TGTGCCAGCAGCCCCACTGGGACCACCGATCCGGAGCAGTTCTTC
CDR3aa: CASSPTGTTDPEQFF
j_gene: TRBJ2-1
d_gene: -
abundance: once
v_gene: TRBV9

CDR3nt: TGTGCCACCAGCAGAACTAGCGGCACCGGGGAGCTGTTTTTT
CDR3aa: CATSRTSGTGELFF
j_gene: TRBJ2-2
d_gene: TRBD2
abundance: -
v_gene: TRBV15

CDR3nt: TGTGCCAGCACCGAGGTCGGGACAGGGATCTATGGCTACACCTTC
CDR3aa: CASTEVGTGIYGYTF
j_gene: TRBJ1-2
d_gene: TRBD1
abundance: -
v_gene: TRBV7-8

CDR3nt: TGTGCCAGTAGTATCTTTACTAACTATGGCTACACCTTC
CDR3aa: CASSIFTNYGYTF
j_gene: TRBJ1-2
d_gene: -
abundance: few
v_gene: TRBV19

CDR3nt: TGTGCCAGCACCCTGGGACAGTCTCCTTCACCCCTCCACTTT
CDR3aa: CASTLGQSPSPLHF
j_gene: TRBJ1-6
d_gene: TRBD1
abundance: -
v_gene: TRBV2

CDR3nt: TGTGCCAGCCTAGAGGACGGAAGCTCCTACAATGAGCAGTTCTTC
CDR3aa: CASLEDGSSYNEQFF
j_gene: TRBJ2-1
d_gene: -
abundance: -
v_gene: TRBV2

CDR3nt: TGTGCCAGCAGTGAAACTAGCGGGAGTTCCTACAATGAGCAGTTCTTC
CDR3aa: CASSETSGSSYNEQFF
j_gene: TRBJ2-1
d_gene: TRBD2
abundance: few
v_gene: TRBV25-1

CDR3nt: TGTGCCAGCAGCTTGGGAGTACCAACTAATGAAAAACTGTTTTTT
CDR3aa: CASSLGVPTNEKLFF
j_gene: TRBJ1-4
d_gene: -
abundance: -
v_gene: TRBV7-9

CDR3nt: TGCAGTGCTTCGACAGGGGCAGACCAAGAGACCCAGTACTTC
CDR3aa: CSASTGADQETQYF
j_gene: TRBJ2-5
d_gene: TRBD1
abundance: few
v_gene: TRBV20-1

CDR3nt: TGCAGTGCTAGTGTCTCGGCGTCAGAAGCTTTCTTT
CDR3aa: CSASVSASEAFF
j_gene: TRBJ1-1
d_gene: -
abundance: -
v_gene: TRBV20-1

CDR3nt: TGCGCCAGCGTTGGAGAGGGGGGTGCAGATACGCAGTATTTT
CDR3aa: CASVGEGGADTQYF
j_gene: TRBJ2-3
d_gene: -
abundance: -
v_gene: TRBV10-2

CDR3nt: TGTGCCAGCAGTGCCGACAGGTCGAACACTGAAGCTTTCTTT
CDR3aa: CASSADRSNTEAFF
j_gene: TRBJ1-1
d_gene: -
abundance: -
v_gene: TRBV2

CDR3nt: TGTGCCAGCAGTGGCAGACTAGCGGCATACAATGAGCAGTTCTTC
CDR3aa: CASSGRLAAYNEQFF
j_gene: TRBJ2-1
d_gene: TRBD2
abundance: -
v_gene: TRBV25-1

CDR3nt: TGTGCCACCAGTGATTTGGGTAACTATGGCTACACCTTC
CDR3aa: CATSDLGNYGYTF
j_gene: TRBJ1-2
d_gene: -
abundance: -
v_gene: TRBV24-1

CDR3nt: TGTGCCACCAGCGACCCCGGGGCGAGCGGGAGAAGAGGTGAGCAGTTCTTC
CDR3aa: CATSDPGASGRRGEQFF
j_gene: TRBJ2-1
d_gene: TRBD2
abundance: -
v_gene: TRBV24-1

CDR3nt: TGTGCCAGCAGCTTAGCATCCGGAGGAGCGGACGAGCAGTACTTC
CDR3aa: CASSLASGGADEQYF
j_gene: TRBJ2-7
d_gene: -
abundance: -
v_gene: TRBV7-9

CDR3nt: TGCAGTGCTAGAGGGACAGCAAACGACTACGAGCAGTACTTC
CDR3aa: CSARGTANDYEQYF
j_gene: TRBJ2-7
d_gene: -
abundance: -
v_gene: TRBV20-1

CDR3nt: TGTGCCAGCAGGTCTGACCCCGAGGGATCTTCACCCCTCCACTTT
CDR3aa: CASRSDPEGSSPLHF
j_gene: TRBJ1-6
d_gene: -
abundance: -
v_gene: TRBV5-6

CDR3nt: TGTGCCAGCAGCCCGACGGGGGGTACCGGGGAGCTGTTTTTT
CDR3aa: CASSPTGGTGELFF
j_gene: TRBJ2-2
d_gene: TRBD2
abundance: -
v_gene: TRBV7-3

CDR3nt: TGTGCCAGCAGCCCGGGACCTGCTTCTAACTATGGCTACACCTTC
CDR3aa: CASSPGPASNYGYTF
j_gene: TRBJ1-2
d_gene: -
abundance: -
v_gene: TRBV6-4

CDR3nt: TGTGCCAGCAGTGAAGTCGGGACTAGCGGGGTCAATGAGCAGTTCTTC
CDR3aa: CASSEVGTSGVNEQFF
j_gene: TRBJ2-1
d_gene: TRBD2
abundance: -
v_gene: TRBV2

CDR3nt: TGTGCCAGCAGCGCAGGAGACTCCAACTACGAGCAGTACTTC
CDR3aa: CASSAGDSNYEQYF
j_gene: TRBJ2-7
d_gene: -
abundance: -
v_gene: TRBV9

CDR3nt: TGTGCCAGCAGCTTAGTCGGGACAGGGGAAGCCGGGGAGCTGTTTTTT
CDR3aa: CASSLVGTGEAGELFF
j_gene: TRBJ2-2
d_gene: TRBD1
abundance: -
v_gene: TRBV13

CDR3nt: TGTGCCAGCAGCTTCGGAGGCCAGGATACGCAGTATTTT
CDR3aa: CASSFGGQDTQYF
j_gene: TRBJ2-3
d_gene: -
abundance: -
v_gene: TRBV7-9

CDR3nt: TGTGCCAGCCGGACAGGCAATCAGCCCCAGCATTTT
CDR3aa: CASRTGNQPQHF
j_gene: TRBJ1-5
d_gene: -
abundance: -
v_gene: TRBV19

CDR3nt: TGTGCCATCAGTGCAACAGGGGTAGCGGAGACCCAGTACTTC
CDR3aa: CAISATGVAETQYF
j_gene: TRBJ2-5
d_gene: TRBD1
abundance: -
v_gene: TRBV10-3

CDR3nt: TGTGCCAGCAGAGGGGACAGGGTTACTGAAGCTTTCTTT
CDR3aa: CASRGDRVTEAFF
j_gene: TRBJ1-1
d_gene: TRBD1
abundance: -
v_gene: TRBV7-3

CDR3nt: TGTGCCAGCAGCGCGCCTCAAGGGGCGAGTTCTACTGAAGCTTTCTTT
CDR3aa: CASSAPQGASSTEAFF
j_gene: TRBJ1-1
d_gene: -
abundance: -
v_gene: TRBV9

CDR3nt: TGTGCCAGCAGCTTGGGAACTAGCGGGAGTAGGGGCGAGCAGTACTTC
CDR3aa: CASSLGTSGSRGEQYF
j_gene: TRBJ2-7
d_gene: TRBD2
abundance: -
v_gene: TRBV7-2

CDR3nt: TGTGCCAGTAGTATATCTCAGGGTAAAACCGGGGAGCTGTTTTTT
CDR3aa: CASSISQGKTGELFF
j_gene: TRBJ2-2
d_gene: -
abundance: -
v_gene: TRBV19

CDR3nt: TGTGCCAGCAGCGTTCGACAGCTTAGGGACACTGAAGCTTTCTTT
CDR3aa: CASSVRQLRDTEAFF
j_gene: TRBJ1-1
d_gene: -
abundance: -
v_gene: TRBV7-2

CDR3nt: TGTGCCAGCAGACGACTAGCGGGGCTCTATGAGCAGTTCTTC
CDR3aa: CASRRLAGLYEQFF
j_gene: TRBJ2-1
d_gene: TRBD2
abundance: few
v_gene: TRBV2